The clone carrying this T cell receptor (beta chain) was counted many times. Germline CDR1 SGHTA, CDR2 FQGNSA. The CDR3 is made up of 13 amino acids. The V end lost 3 bases, the J end lost 6 bases, and 9 bases lay between the germline ends. This sample is part of a study of CD8+CD57+ T cells in acquired aplastic anemia. The TCR beta profiling, which covered VDJ combination and CDR3 sequence, was carried out using genomic DNA as the template. TCRdb itself ran the reads through MiXCR, one entry per CDR3 protein. The sample shows around 200,000 distinct CDR3 sequences, roughly 45% of them seen only once. Patients chosen for sequencing had CD8+CD57+ cells that had expanded, as shown by flow cytometry.

The sequenced material came from sorted CD4+, CD8+, or CD8+CD57+ T cells (not recorded which) from PBMCs. The TCR was taken from a human donor with aplastic anemia. J is TRBJ2-1 and V is TRBV7-2; D is unclear. Here the CDR3 DNA reads TGTGCCAGCAGCTTTGGCCCTAGCAATGAGCAGTTCTTC. As protein: CASSFGPSNEQFF.